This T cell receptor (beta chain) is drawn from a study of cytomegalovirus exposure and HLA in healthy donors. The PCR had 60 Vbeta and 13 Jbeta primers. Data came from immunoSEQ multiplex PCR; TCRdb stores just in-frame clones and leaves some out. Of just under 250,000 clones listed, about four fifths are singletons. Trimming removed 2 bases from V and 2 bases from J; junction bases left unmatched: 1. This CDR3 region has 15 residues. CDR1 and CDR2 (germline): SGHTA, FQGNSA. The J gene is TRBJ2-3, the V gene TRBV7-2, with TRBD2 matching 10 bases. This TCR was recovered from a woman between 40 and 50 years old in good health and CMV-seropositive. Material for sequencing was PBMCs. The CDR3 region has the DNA TGTGCCAGCAGCTTACTAGCGGGGGTCACAGATACGCAGTATTTT. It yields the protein CASSLLAGVTDTQYF.